Listed below are T cell receptor beta chains from one sample, sequenced in a study of blood T cells in healthy people across ages. TCRdb re-derived calls from the 5' RACE reads in MiXCR, one entry per CDR3 protein. There are over 1,500,000 distinct CDR3 sequences in the sample; about 50% occur only once, and around 2.1% lies in the top ten. Material: blood. These receptors were collected from a woman in her forties in good health. Each CDR3 is given with its conserved first and last residue. The order of the fields is J gene, V gene, D gene, clone size, CDR3 DNA, CDR3 protein. A D gene is named only where the DNA matches it firmly. A clone size is listed for some rows: how often the clone was seen (once, few, many), or a class if it is expanded.

TRBJ2-5	TRBV24-1	TRBD1	few	TGTGCCACCAGTGACAGGGACAGGGGGTATGATGAGCAGTACTTC	CATSDRDRGYDEQYF
TRBJ2-5	TRBV3-1	.	once	TGTGCCAGCAGCCAAGATCGGGGACGCTTCCAAGAGACCCAGTACTTC	CASSQDRGRFQETQYF
TRBJ2-1	TRBV6-6	.	few	TGTGCCAGCACCCTTTACGGGATCAGAGATGAGCAGTTCTTC	CASTLYGIRDEQFF
TRBJ2-1	TRBV4-3	TRBD2	.	TGCGCCAGCAGCCCTACCGGGACTACCTACAATGAGCAGTTCTTC	CASSPTGTTYNEQFF
TRBJ2-7	TRBV6-2/TRBV6-3	.	.	TGTGCCAGCAGTAAGGGATGGGGATTCTACGAGCAGTACTTC	CASSKGWGFYEQYF
TRBJ2-4	TRBV10-3	.	few	TGTGCCACATCAGGGACGCAAGCCAAAAACATTCAGTACTTC	CATSGTQAKNIQYF
TRBJ2-3	TRBV28	TRBD1	few	TGTGCCAGCAGTCCCGGGACAGTCCTTCATACGCAGTATTTT	CASSPGTVLHTQYF
TRBJ2-3	TRBV6-1	.	.	TGTGCCAGCAGTGAAGATTTTGTAAGCACAGATACGCAGTATTTT	CASSEDFVSTDTQYF
TRBJ2-7	TRBV3-1	.	few	TGTGCCAGCAGCCCGGACAGACTCTACGAGCAGTACTTC	CASSPDRLYEQYF
TRBJ2-4	TRBV20-1	TRBD2	few	TGCAGTGCTAGAGACGTAGCGGGGGCCAAAAACATTCAGTACTTC	CSARDVAGAKNIQYF
TRBJ2-3	TRBV7-3	TRBD2	.	TGTGCCAGCAGCCCAAGGCCGGGGAGGGCAGATACGCAGTATTTT	CASSPRPGRADTQYF
TRBJ2-7	TRBV4-2	.	many	TGTGCCAGCAGCCAATCTGGTGGGACATTCTCCTACGAGCAGTACTTC	CASSQSGGTFSYEQYF
TRBJ2-5	TRBV20-1	TRBD2	.	TGCAGTGCTAGGGATCGGGAGGCGTACTTC	CSARDREAYF
TRBJ2-1	TRBV5-1	TRBD2	few	TGCGCCAGCAGCCCCGGGGGGGCCGTATCCTACAATGAGCAGTTCTTC	CASSPGGAVSYNEQFF
TRBJ1-2	TRBV20-1	TRBD1	many	TGCAGCGCCCGACAGGGGGCTAACTATGGCTACACCTTC	CSARQGANYGYTF
TRBJ1-2	TRBV28	.	.	TGTGCCAGCAGTAGGGGACGGATATATGGCTACACCTTC	CASSRGRIYGYTF
TRBJ2-4	TRBV6-2/TRBV6-3	.	.	TGTGCCAGCAGTTACTCGTTGGGGAACAAGCAGTACTTC	CASSYSLGNKQYF
TRBJ2-1	TRBV24-1	TRBD1	.	TGTGCCACCAGTGAACGGATGGGACAGGACAATGAGCAGTTCTTC	CATSERMGQDNEQFF
TRBJ1-1	TRBV15	TRBD1	.	TGTGCCACCAGGGAAAAGGGACAGAGGAACACTGAAGCTTTCTTT	CATREKGQRNTEAFF
TRBJ2-1	TRBV4-1	TRBD2	.	TGCGCCAGCAGCCAGCGGGGGGGCGAAGGGAATGAGCAGTTCTTC	CASSQRGGEGNEQFF
TRBJ2-5	TRBV4-1	.	many	TGCGCCAGCAGCCAAGAGCTCACTAGGCCTTTAGAGACCCAGTACTTC	CASSQELTRPLETQYF
TRBJ2-7	TRBV7-2	TRBD1	few	TGTGCCAGCAGCTTAACCGACAGGGTGTACGAGCAGTACTTC	CASSLTDRVYEQYF
TRBJ2-5	TRBV6-1	.	.	TGTGCCAGCAGTGAAGTCGGGACACGGCGGAATGAGCAGTACTTC	CASSEVGTRRNEQYF
TRBJ2-6	TRBV27	.	many	TGTGCCAGCAGTTGGGGCTCTGGGGCCAACGTCCTGACTTTC	CASSWGSGANVLTF
TRBJ2-7	TRBV6-2/TRBV6-3	.	few	TGTGCCAGCAGCCGCACCACAGTATCCTACGAGCAGTACTTC	CASSRTTVSYEQYF
TRBJ2-7	TRBV27	.	.	TGTGCCAGCAGTTTATGGTCAACCGGACAAGAGCAGTACTTC	CASSLWSTGQEQYF
TRBJ2-7	TRBV4-3	TRBD1	few	TGCGCCAGCAGCCAGGCCTGGACAGGGTTATCCTACGAGCAGTACTTC	CASSQAWTGLSYEQYF
TRBJ2-6	TRBV7-5	.	.	.	CISVPEAYHGTTTLSGANVLTF
TRBJ2-3	TRBV28	TRBD1	.	TGTGCCAGCAGTGACCCCTATGGACAGGGCACAGATACGCAGTATTTT	CASSDPYGQGTDTQYF
TRBJ1-5	TRBV5-1	TRBD1	.	TGCGCCAGCAGCTTGGGAGCCGGGACAGATCAGCCCCAGCATTTT	CASSLGAGTDQPQHF
TRBJ2-7	TRBV28	.	.	TGTGCCAGCAGACGACGAGAGACAGAAACCTACGAGCAGTACTTC	CASRRRETETYEQYF
TRBJ2-1	TRBV4-2	TRBD2	few	TGTGCCAGCAGCTCGCTAGCGGACTCCTACAATGAGCAGTTCTTC	CASSSLADSYNEQFF
TRBJ2-5	TRBV4-3	.	.	TGCGCCAGCAGCCAAGAGCCCCTTAGCGGAACTCCGGTGGAGACCCAGTACTTC	CASSQEPLSGTPVETQYF
TRBJ2-7	TRBV27	TRBD1	.	TGTGCCAGCGGGTTAACTCGGACAGGGGCGTACGAGCAGTACTTC	CASGLTRTGAYEQYF
TRBJ2-5	TRBV2	.	.	TGTGCCAGCAAAGCGGCGACAGACAATGAGCAGTACTTC	CASKAATDNEQYF
TRBJ1-1	TRBV5-1	.	.	TGCGCCAGCAGCCTGACAGTTACTACTGAAGCTTTCTTT	CASSLTVTTEAFF
TRBJ2-3	TRBV7-9	.	.	TGTGCCAGCAGCCACTCCGACCCGGGCCTCAGCACAGATACGCAGTATTTT	CASSHSDPGLSTDTQYF
TRBJ2-7	TRBV27	TRBD1	few	TGTGCCAGCAGTGTCGCCGGACAGGGGAGATACGAGCAGTACTTC	CASSVAGQGRYEQYF
TRBJ2-1	TRBV24-1	TRBD1	few	TGTGCCACCAGTGGGGACAGATTCAGCTCCTACAATGAGCAGTTCTTC	CATSGDRFSSYNEQFF
TRBJ1-1	TRBV4-3	.	.	TGCGCCAGCAGCCAAGATCCAGAACTCCCTGAAGCTTTCTTT	CASSQDPELPEAFF
TRBJ2-7	TRBV20-1	.	few	TGCAGTGCTAGAGTCGGTTCCGAGCAGTACTTC	CSARVGSEQYF
TRBJ2-6	TRBV13	.	few	TGTGCCAGCAGCTTACAAGACGTCCTGACTTTC	CASSLQDVLTF
TRBJ2-1	TRBV11-2	.	.	TGTGCCAGCAGCTTATTTTCGGGGGTGCAGTTCTTC	CASSLFSGVQFF
TRBJ2-5	TRBV12-5	.	.	TGTGCTAGTGCCTTCACCTCGGGGGAGACCCAGTACTTC	CASAFTSGETQYF
TRBJ2-5	TRBV20-1	TRBD2	.	TGCAGTGCTAGAGACTCGAGGGGAGGGCAAGAGACCCAGTACTTC	CSARDSRGGQETQYF
TRBJ2-1	TRBV4-3	.	few	TGCGCCAGCAGCCAAGATCAGACAGGCAATGAGCAGTTCTTC	CASSQDQTGNEQFF
TRBJ2-5	TRBV29-1	TRBD2	.	TGCAGGACTAGCGAGTACAATGAGCAGTACTTC	CRTSEYNEQYF
TRBJ2-4	TRBV20-1	.	.	TGCAGTGCTAGAGATCGGGCGGGGGCTAACATTCAGCACTTC	CSARDRAGANIQHF
TRBJ2-1	TRBV6-2/TRBV6-3	TRBD1	.	TGTGCCAGCAGTTACCCCCGGGACAGGGGAGGCAATGAGCAGTTCTTC	CASSYPRDRGGNEQFF